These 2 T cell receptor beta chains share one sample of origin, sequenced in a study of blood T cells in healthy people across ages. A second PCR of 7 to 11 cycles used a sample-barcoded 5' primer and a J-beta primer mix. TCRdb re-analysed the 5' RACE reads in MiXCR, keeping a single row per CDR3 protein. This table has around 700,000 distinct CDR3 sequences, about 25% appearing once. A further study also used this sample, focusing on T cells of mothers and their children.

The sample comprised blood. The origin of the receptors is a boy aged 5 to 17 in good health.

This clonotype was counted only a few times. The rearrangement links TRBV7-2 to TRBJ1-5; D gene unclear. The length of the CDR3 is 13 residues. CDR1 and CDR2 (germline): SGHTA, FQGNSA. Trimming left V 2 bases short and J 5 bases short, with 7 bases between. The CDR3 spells CASSLIADQPQHF. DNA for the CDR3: TGTGCCAGCAGCTTAATAGCTGATCAGCCCCAGCATTTT. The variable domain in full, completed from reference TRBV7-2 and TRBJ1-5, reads GAGVSQSPSNKVTEKGKDVELRCDPISGHTALYWYRQSLGQGLEFLIYFQGNSAPDKSGLPSDRFSAERTGGSVSTLTIQRTQQEDSAVYLCASSLIADQPQHFGDGTRLSIL.

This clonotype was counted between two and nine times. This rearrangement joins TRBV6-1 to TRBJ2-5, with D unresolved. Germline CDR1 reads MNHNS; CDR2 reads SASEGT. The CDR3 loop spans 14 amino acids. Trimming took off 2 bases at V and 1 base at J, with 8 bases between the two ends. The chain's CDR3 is CASSETKSQETQYF. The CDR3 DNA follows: TGTGCCAGCAGTGAAACGAAATCCCAAGAGACCCAGTACTTC.